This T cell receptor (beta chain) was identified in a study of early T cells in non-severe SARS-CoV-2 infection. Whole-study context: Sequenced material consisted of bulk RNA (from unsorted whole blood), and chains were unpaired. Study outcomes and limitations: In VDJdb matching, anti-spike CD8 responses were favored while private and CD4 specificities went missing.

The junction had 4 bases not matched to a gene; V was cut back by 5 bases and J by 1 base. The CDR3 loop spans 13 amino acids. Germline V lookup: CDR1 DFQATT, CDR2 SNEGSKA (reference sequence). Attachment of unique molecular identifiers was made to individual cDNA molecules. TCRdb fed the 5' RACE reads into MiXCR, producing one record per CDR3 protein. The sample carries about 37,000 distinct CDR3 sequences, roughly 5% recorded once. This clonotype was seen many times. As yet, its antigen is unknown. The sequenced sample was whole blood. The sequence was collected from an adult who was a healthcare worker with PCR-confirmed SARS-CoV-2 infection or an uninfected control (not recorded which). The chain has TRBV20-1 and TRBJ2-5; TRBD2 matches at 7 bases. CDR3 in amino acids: CSASWTSQETQYF. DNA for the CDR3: TGCAGTGCTTCATGGACTAGCCAAGAGACCCAGTACTTC.